The 14 T cell receptor beta chains given below trace back to one sample, sequenced in a study of blood T cell repertoires in COVID-19. Clones were read by immunoSEQ multiplex PCR, and TCRdb kept only the in-frame ones, dropping some. The sample holds a few hundred thousand clones, 80% to 85% seen once. Material for sequencing was PBMCs or T cells enriched from blood (not recorded which). The receptor set was obtained from a woman aged 50 to 60 who had recovered from COVID-19.

This clone was counted a few times. The chain recombines TRBV9 with TRBJ2-7; tentative D call: TRBD2 (5 bases). This CDR3 comprises 16 residues. V dropped 3 bases and J dropped 1 base, with 17 bases sitting between them. CDR1 is SGDLS, CDR2 YYNGEE, per germline. Here the CDR3 DNA reads TGTGCCAGCAGCGCCTCCCCGGACTTGAAGTCCTACGAGCAGTACTTC. Translated: CASSASPDLKSYEQYF.

The V and J genes are TRBV29-1 and TRBJ2-5; 13 bases agree with TRBD2. Germline CDR1 SQVTM, CDR2 ANQGSEA. The CDR3 has 15 amino acids. After removal of 7 bases from V and 3 bases from J, the junction contained 8 bases not matched to a gene. CDR3 DNA sequence: TGCAGCGCCTCGGGGACTAGCGGGGAGGAAGAGACCCAGTACTTC. This codes for CSASGTSGEEETQYF.

This clone was picked up one time. CDR3 residues: CASTRAGGRIEQFF. CDR3 DNA sequence: TGTGCCAGCACTAGAGCGGGGGGGCGGATTGAGCAGTTCTTC. The chain has TRBV6-5 and TRBJ2-1, with 10 positions matching TRBD2. CDR3 length: 14 residues. V gave up 7 bases and J gave up 9 bases; unmatched junction bases: 9. CDR1 and CDR2 from the germline V gene are MNHEY and SVGAGI.

This chain connects TRBV5-1 to TRBJ2-6; 7 bases agree with TRBD1. The CDR3 is 14 residues long. Germline V gene sequence: CDR1 SGHRS, CDR2 YFSETQ. After removal of 9 bases from V and 2 bases from J, the junction contained 5 bases not matched to a gene. CDR3 in DNA: TGCGCCACGGGGACAGCCACTGGGGCCAACGTCCTGACTTTC. Protein product: CATGTATGANVLTF.

CDR3 sequence reads: CASSLRPPRENTEAFF. In nucleotides, the CDR3 is TGTGCCAGCAGTTTACGCCCCCCCAGGGAAAACACTGAAGCTTTCTTT. The genes are TRBV27 and TRBJ1-1, with D perhaps TRBD1 (5 bases). The CDR3 is made up of 16 amino acids. With 2 bases removed from V and 2 bases from J, the gap between germline ends came to 15 bases. The V gene's germline CDR1 is MNHEY and CDR2 SMNVEV (reference sequence).

V is TRBV5-1 and J is TRBJ1-2; D uncertain. CDR3 size: 11 residues. Germline CDR1 SGHRS, CDR2 YFSETQ. V dropped 4 bases and J dropped 7 bases, with 8 bases sitting between them. CDR3 bases: TGCGCCAGCAGCCGCGGTTTTGGCTACACCTTC. It yields the protein CASSRGFGYTF.

With regard to this clone: Sequence at one end of the junction differs from germline and may be a read error. The CDR3 protein is CASSLASDSPLHF. The CDR3 bases are TGTGCCAGTAGCTTAGCGTCGGATTCACCCCTCCACTTT. The chain couples TRBV7-2 to TRBJ1-6; D unclear. The CDR3 runs to 13 residues. Germline assignment: CDR1 SGHTA and CDR2 FQGNSA. Supplemented by reference TRBV7-2 and TRBJ1-6, the full variable domain reads GAGVSQSPSNKVTEKGKDVELRCDPISGHTALYWYRQSLGQGLEFLIYFQGNSAPDKSGLPSDRFSAERTGGSVSTLTIQRTQQEDSAVYLCASSLASDSPLHFGNGTRLTVT.

J is TRBJ1-2 and V is TRBV2; D not certain. With 4 bases removed from V and 3 bases from J, the gap between germline ends came to 9 bases. Per the germline V gene, CDR1 is SNHLY and CDR2 is FYNNEI. The CDR3 length is 13 residues. CDR3 DNA: TGTGCCAGCAGTGGGCAAATTCACTATGGCTACACCTTC. Its protein product is CASSGQIHYGYTF.

This clone was counted between two and nine times. V and J are TRBV2 and TRBJ1-4; no reliable D call. CDR1 and CDR2 (germline): SNHLY, FYNNEI. V lost 4 bases to trimming and J lost 5 bases, with 8 bases between them. The CDR3 sequence is 13 residues long. CDR3 bases: TGTGCCAGCAGTGTTCGTAGAAATGAAAAACTGTTTTTT. Translation: CASSVRRNEKLFF.

V usage is TRBV10-3 and J usage is TRBJ1-1; no firm D call. The germline V and J ends were trimmed by 1 base and 7 bases, with 7 bases remaining between them. Germline CDR1 and CDR2: ENHRY and SYGVKD. The CDR3 totals 12 residues. Written as DNA, the CDR3 is TGTGCCATCAGTGAGTTGGCGGTTGAAGCTTTCTTT. Encoded protein: CAISELAVEAFF.

The V and J genes are TRBV6-5 and TRBJ1-6; perhaps TRBD1 as D (5 bases). This CDR3 spans 15 amino acids. The germline V and J ends were trimmed by 5 bases and 0 bases, with 8 bases remaining between them. Germline V gives CDR1 MNHEY, CDR2 SVGAGI. CDR3 sequence: CASSIDSSYNSPLHF. The DNA for the CDR3 is TGTGCCAGCAGTATCGACAGCTCCTATAATTCACCCCTCCACTTT.

The chain couples TRBV12-3 or TRBV12-4 to TRBJ2-1; 7 bases are shared with TRBD1. Trimming took 6 bases from V and 8 from J; bases not matched to a gene: 7. There are 13 residues in the CDR3. CDR3 bases: TGTGCCAGCAGGAGACAGGGTAGAGATGAGCAGTTCTTC. This translates into CASRRQGRDEQFF.

The CDR3 sequence: CASSLQGAGREANYGYTF. Here the CDR3 DNA reads TGTGCCAGCAGCTTACAGGGAGCCGGGAGGGAGGCTAACTATGGCTACACCTTC. The chain carries TRBV11-3 and TRBJ1-2; D is possibly TRBD1 (5 bases). With 2 bases removed from V and 0 bases from J, the gap between germline ends came to 19 bases. The CDR3 spans 18 residues. From germline, CDR1 is SGHNT and CDR2 YENEEA.

The chain carries TRBV30 and TRBJ2-3, with 11 bases matching TRBD2. The germline gives CDR1 GTSNPN, CDR2 SVGIG (reference sequence). The CDR3 is made up of 16 amino acids. Trimming removed 2 bases from V and 0 bases from J; junction bases left unmatched: 4. The CDR3, as DNA: TGTGCCTGGAGTTTCGGACTAGCGGGTAGCACAGATACGCAGTATTTT. It translates to CAWSFGLAGSTDTQYF.